The 7 T cell receptor beta chains below were found in one sample sequenced in a study of T cell changes during pregnancy in multiple sclerosis. Clones were sequenced by immunoSEQ multiplex PCR, and TCRdb holds only the in-frame ones, with some missing. The repertoire includes under 95,000 clones, 91% of them detected once, and more than 1.5% sits in the top ten. The sequences come from peripheral blood, collected after pregnancy. The receptors derive from a female donor in good health, enrolled as a control in a pregnancy study.

Turning to this clone: Additional DNA sequences in this sample encode the identical CDR3. The chain is built from TRBV5-4 and TRBJ2-5; 7 bases fit TRBD2. Germline V gene sequence: CDR1 SGHNT, CDR2 YYREEE (reference sequence). Trimming at V came to 0 bases and at J to 2 bases, leaving 4 bases not matched to a gene. The CDR3 has 15 residues. CDR3 amino acids: CASSLGLAVQETQYF. DNA for the CDR3: TGTGCCAGCAGCTTGGGTCTAGCGGTGCAAGAGACCCAGTACTTC.

This clone was detected once. The V gene is TRBV14, the J gene TRBJ2-5, with D possibly matching TRBD1 (6 bases). V was pared by 7 bases and J by 7 bases, with 16 bases between. This CDR3 has 13 residues. Germline CDR1 SGHDN, CDR2 FVKESK. DNA for the CDR3: TGTGCCAGCAACCCGGGACGAGGGGGGACCCAGTACTTC. The encoded protein is CASNPGRGGTQYF.

The CDR3 spells CATSRSRGSGQPQHF. The CDR3 DNA sequence: TGTGCCACCAGCAGATCCAGGGGTTCAGGTCAGCCCCAGCATTTT. This rearrangement joins TRBV15 to TRBJ1-5, with a possible D match to TRBD1 (6 bases). CDR3 length: 15 residues. Trimming took 2 bases from V and 6 from J, leaving 14 bases between them. The germline gives CDR1 LNHNV, CDR2 YYDKDF (reference sequence).

The CDR3 sequence: CATSRGLPSTDTQYF. The CDR3 bases are TGTGCCACCAGCAGGGGACTACCTAGCACAGATACGCAGTATTTT. V and J are TRBV15 and TRBJ2-3; 7 bases line up with TRBD2. The CDR3 consists of 15 residues. Germline V gene data show CDR1 as LNHNV and CDR2 as YYDKDF (reference sequence). With V trimmed by 3 bases and J by 0 bases, 3 bases remained unmatched.

The V and J genes are TRBV6-1 and TRBJ1-5, with D tentatively TRBD1 (5 bases). CDR3 length: 15 amino acids. V shed 5 bases and J shed 0 bases, with 11 bases lying between them. Germline CDR1 MNHNS, CDR2 SASEGT. The chain's CDR3 is CASSRQLSSNQPQHF. The DNA of the CDR3 is TGTGCCAGCAGTCGACAGCTATCTAGCAATCAGCCCCAGCATTTT.

The chain is built from TRBV27 and TRBJ1-3, with 8 bases matching TRBD1. The trim removed 7 bases at V and 6 bases at J, leaving 5 bases unmatched. The CDR3 extends over 13 amino acids. In germline, CDR1 is MNHEY, CDR2 SMNVEV (reference sequence). The CDR3 DNA is TGTGCCAGCATACCGCAGGGGGCAAACACCATATATTTT. Translated, it gives CASIPQGANTIYF.

The chain links TRBV6-5 to TRBJ2-5; tentative D call: TRBD2 (5 bases). V gave up 5 bases and J gave up 2 bases, with 12 bases separating them. Germline V lookup: CDR1 MNHEY, CDR2 SVGAGI. The CDR3 loop spans 14 amino acids. As DNA, the CDR3 is TGTGCCAGCAGTCCCCCCAGCGGACAAGAGACCCAGTACTTC. It encodes CASSPPSGQETQYF.